A selection of T cell receptor beta chains follows, all from one sample in a study of CD8 T cells in ankylosing spondylitis. TCRdb re-called the 5' RACE reads through MiXCR, storing one row per CDR3 protein. The data show about 510,000 distinct CDR3 sequences, about 5.4% seen once. The sequencing input was blood, either unsorted or a sorted T cell fraction (not recorded which). The receptors were sampled from a male donor with ankylosing spondylitis. Both conserved end residues are part of each CDR3. The order of the fields is D gene, V gene, J gene, clone size, CDR3 protein, CDR3 DNA. D genes are given only for firm matches. Clone size is given for some rows only: seen once, a few or many times, or a class if the clone is expanded.

>TRBD1|TRBV5-1|TRBJ1-1|many
CASSLVTGATEAFF
TGCGCCAGCAGCTTGGTTACAGGGGCCACTGAAGCTTTCTTT
>TRBD2|TRBV7-2|TRBJ2-1|many
CASSLASGFYNEQFF
TGTGCCAGCAGCTTAGCTAGCGGGTTCTACAATGAGCAGTTCTTC
>TRBD1|TRBV6-2/TRBV6-3|TRBJ1-1|few
CASSYSLQGANTEAFF
TGTGCCAGCAGTTACTCCTTACAGGGGGCGAACACTGAAGCTTTCTTT
>NA|TRBV18|TRBJ2-5|NA
CASSPTPPGTQYF
TGTGCCAGCTCACCAACCCCCCCAGGGACCCAGTACTTC
>NA|TRBV7-2|TRBJ2-2|many
CASSFRDTGELFF
TGTGCCAGCAGCTTTAGAGACACCGGGGAGCTGTTTTTT
>NA|TRBV20-1|TRBJ2-2|NA
CCAVRPGHRLGTGELFF
TGCTGCGCCGTACGACCGGGACACCGTTTGGGGACCGGGGAGCTGTTTTTT
>NA|TRBV20-1|TRBJ2-3|few
CSARSRTVSTDTQYF
TGCAGTGCTAGATCCAGGACTGTTAGCACAGATACGCAGTATTTT
>NA|TRBV12-3/TRBV12-4|TRBJ1-1|many
CASSAGTPHKGAFF
TGTGCCAGCAGTGCCGGGACTCCCCACAAAGGAGCTTTCTTT
>NA|TRBV15|TRBJ2-2|many
CAAATSGAGELFF
TGTGCCGCGGCCACTTCGGGGGCCGGGGAGCTGTTTTTT
>TRBD1|TRBV5-1|TRBJ1-1|many
CASKTGTGNTEAFF
TGCGCCAGCAAAACCGGGACAGGAAACACTGAAGCTTTCTTT
>NA|TRBV12-3/TRBV12-4|TRBJ1-5|many
CASSLSGGKSNQPQHF
TGTGCCAGCAGTTTATCCGGGGGCAAGAGCAATCAGCCCCAGCATTTT
>TRBD2|TRBV25-1|TRBJ2-7|many
CASSSSGGIYEQYF
TGTGCCAGCAGTTCTAGCGGGGGAATTTACGAGCAGTACTTC
>NA|TRBV15|TRBJ1-2|many
CATSKDTNYGYTF
TGTGCCACCAGCAAGGACACCAACTATGGCTACACCTTC
>TRBD2|TRBV18|TRBJ2-1|NA
CASSPSGNYNEQFF
TGTGCCAGCTCACCAAGCGGGAACTACAATGAGCAGTTCTTC
>NA|TRBV6-1|TRBJ1-3|many
CASHRGAAGNTIYF
TGTGCCAGCCACCGGGGGGCTGCTGGAAACACCATATATTTT
>TRBD1|TRBV29-1|TRBJ1-1|many
CSVSSRGRRTEAFF
TGCAGCGTTTCTTCCAGGGGGCGGCGCACTGAAGCTTTCTTT
>NA|TRBV20-1|TRBJ2-2|many
CSAKGPRGTGELFF
TGCAGTGCTAAGGGACCCCGGGGCACCGGGGAGCTGTTTTTT
>TRBD2|TRBV20-1|TRBJ2-3|few
CSATLAGGRTDTQYF
TGCAGTGCCACACTAGCGGGAGGGCGTACAGATACGCAGTATTTT
>NA|TRBV28|TRBJ1-6|many
CASSLPNYNSPLHF
TGTGCCAGCAGTCTACCAAATTATAATTCACCCCTCCACTTT
>TRBD1|TRBV5-1|TRBJ1-5|many
CASSPDRDQPQHF
TGTGCCAGCAGCCCTGACAGGGATCAGCCCCAGCATTTT